The 8 T cell receptor beta chains below all came from one sample that was sequenced in a study of post-analysis software for immune sequencing data. Study-level findings and limits: There were about 5 TRBV segments more frequent in patients than controls, and TRBV5-6, TRBV5-1 and TRBV20-1 were among them.

Sequencing libraries made from TCR beta cDNA carried unique molecular identifiers. Each CDR3 protein is one row after TCRdb ran MiXCR on the PCR reads. The sample records about 460,000 distinct CDR3 sequences, roughly 45% being singletons. These receptors are not linked to any known antigen. The sample taken for sequencing was blood. These receptors originate from a girl between 5 and 17 years old with multiple sclerosis.

The V and J genes are TRBV4-1 and TRBJ2-3; weak D call: TRBD2 (6 bases). V was clipped by 1 base and J by 0 bases, with 14 bases between them. CDR1 and CDR2 (germline): MGHRA, YSYEKL. The CDR3 consists of 17 residues. DNA for the CDR3: TGCGCCAGCAGCCAAGGAGGAGGGGTCCGAAGCACAGATACGCAGTATTTT. It yields the protein CASSQGGGVRSTDTQYF.

This clonotype came up a few times. The chain is built from TRBV6-5 and TRBJ1-2, with 8 positions matching TRBD1. The CDR3 covers 12 residues. CDR1 and CDR2 (germline): MNHEY, SVGAGI. V trimming: 6 bases; J trimming: 5 bases; junction bases outside the gene matches: 2. CDR3 sequence: CASRGQVYGYTF. CDR3 bases: TGTGCCAGCAGGGGACAGGTTTATGGCTACACCTTC.

This clonotype was picked up a small number of times. This chain links TRBV27 with TRBJ2-7, with a tentative D call TRBD2 (5 bases). Germline CDR1 is MNHEY and CDR2 is SMNVEV (reference sequence). The CDR3 extends over 14 amino acids. Trimming removed 7 bases at V and 0 bases at J, with 13 bases between. The CDR3 protein is CASTPSLFSYEQYF. The CDR3 DNA sequence: TGTGCCAGCACTCCTAGCCTTTTCTCCTACGAGCAGTACTTC.

The gene calls are TRBV10-3 and TRBJ2-5; tentatively, D is TRBD1 (5 bases). V gave up 11 bases and J gave up 2 bases, with 15 bases separating them. The germline V gene encodes CDR1 ENHRY and CDR2 SYGVKD. This CDR3 region has 13 residues. The CDR3 DNA is TGTGCCTCATGCCAGGGCGCTCAAGAGACCCAGTACTTC. Amino acid sequence: CASCQGAQETQYF.

The chain recombines TRBV14 with TRBJ1-1; D unclear. Germline V lookup: CDR1 SGHDN, CDR2 FVKESK. V lost 4 bases to trimming and J lost 1 base, with 16 bases between them. This CDR3 spans 16 amino acids. The CDR3 spells CASSPRFGQANTEAFF. CDR3 in DNA: TGTGCCAGCAGCCCCAGGTTCGGGCAGGCGAACACTGAAGCTTTCTTT.

This clonotype is a singleton in its sample. This chain links TRBV4-1 with TRBJ2-3; 9 bases align to TRBD1. J was trimmed by 2 bases and V by 6 bases; bases with no gene match: 12. This CDR3 spans 17 amino acids. The V gene's germline CDR1 is MGHRA and CDR2 YSYEKL. The CDR3 is CASSPSPGQGYTDTQYF. The DNA of the CDR3 is TGCGCCAGCAGTCCCTCTCCGGGACAGGGATACACAGATACGCAGTATTTT.

V usage is TRBV7-9 and J usage is TRBJ2-3; D not certain. V was shortened by 1 base and J by 1 base, with 12 bases between the two germline ends. The CDR3 has 16 residues. CDR1 and CDR2 (germline): SEHNR, FQNEAQ (reference sequence). The CDR3 protein is CASSLGAPGGTDTQYF. CDR3 coding DNA: TGTGCCAGCAGCTTAGGGGCTCCCGGTGGCACAGATACGCAGTATTTT.

The chain carries TRBV4-1 and TRBJ2-7; 9 bases align to TRBD2. V lost 4 bases, J lost 3 bases, and 13 bases stayed unmatched. Germline V gene lookup returns CDR1 MGHRA and CDR2 YSYEKL. The CDR3 extends over 17 amino acids. CDR3 region: CASSPEESSGMVYEQYF. Written as DNA, the CDR3 is TGCGCCAGCAGCCCGGAGGAGTCTAGCGGGATGGTCTACGAGCAGTACTTC.